These T cell receptor beta chains were read from a single sample in a study of T-cell reconstitution after alpha-beta-depleted transplantation in children. Each CDR3 protein gets one entry after TCRdb re-called the PCR reads with MiXCR. This sample yields approximately 500,000 distinct CDR3 sequences, of which roughly a tenth are seen a single time; roughly 2.1% belongs to the top ten. Specimen: PBMCs, collected before TCRalphabeta/CD19-depleted stem cell transplant. These TCRs come from a child aged 2-15 years with inherited bone marrow failure, due to receive a stem cell transplant. Each CDR3 is given with its conserved first and last residue. A D gene is named only where the DNA matches it firmly. Where a row states a size, it is once, few, many or the class of an expanded clone; other rows omit it.

TRBJ2-1,13,TRBV7-8,-,TRBD2,CASSSLAGAEQFF,TGTGCCAGCAGCTCGTTAGCGGGAGCTGAGCAGTTCTTC
TRBJ2-3,15,TRBV7-9,-,TRBD2,CASSPGGATTDTQYF,TGTGCCAGCAGCCCGGGGGGGGCCACCACAGATACGCAGTATTTT
TRBJ2-4,15,TRBV12-3/TRBV12-4,many,-,CASSFGTDNKNIQYF,TGTGCCAGCAGTTTCGGCACAGACAACAAAAACATTCAGTACTTC
TRBJ1-4,13,TRBV20-1,many,-,CSAQKTEPRKLFF,TGCAGTGCACAGAAGACAGAGCCGCGGAAACTGTTTTTT
TRBJ1-2,13,TRBV29-1,-,-,CSVGMWGRNGYTF,TGCAGCGTTGGGATGTGGGGGCGGAATGGCTACACCTTC
TRBJ2-1,14,TRBV4-3,-,TRBD1,CASSQEYRGDEQFF,TGCGCCAGCAGCCAAGAATACAGGGGCGATGAGCAGTTCTTC
TRBJ2-3,16,TRBV5-1,many,TRBD2,CPSSPGTTIRTDTQYF,TGCCCCAGCAGCCCGGGGACTACCATCAGAACAGATACGCAGTATTTT
TRBJ1-1,17,TRBV7-8,many,-,CASSLGLRGALNTEAFF,TGTGCCAGCAGCTTAGGTCTCCGGGGGGCTCTGAACACTGAAGCTTTCTTT
TRBJ2-7,15,TRBV9,many,TRBD1,CASSVDDRGTYEQYF,TGTGCCAGCAGCGTAGACGACAGGGGAACTTACGAGCAGTACTTC
TRBJ2-1,14,TRBV9,many,TRBD2,CASSVSSGYNEQFF,TGTGCCAGCAGCGTATCTAGCGGTTACAATGAGCAGTTCTTC
TRBJ1-2,13,TRBV5-1,many,-,CASSSGLPYGYTF,TGCGCCAGCAGCTCCGGTTTGCCCTATGGCTACACCTTC
TRBJ1-4,15,TRBV7-9,-,TRBD1,CASSDPGQGFEKLFF,TGTGCCAGCAGCGACCCGGGACAGGGGTTTGAAAAACTGTTTTTT
TRBJ2-2,11,TRBV10-3,many,-,CAITNTGELFF,TGTGCCATCACGAACACCGGGGAGCTGTTTTTT
TRBJ2-1,15,TRBV7-8,-,-,CVSSQVGRPYNEQFF,TGTGTCAGCAGCCAGGTGGGAAGGCCCTACAATGAGCAGTTCTTC
TRBJ2-1,17,TRBV20-1,many,TRBD2,CSAMRGLAGGPYNEQFF,TGCAGTGCTATGCGGGGGTTAGCGGGAGGGCCCTACAATGAGCAGTTCTTC
TRBJ1-5,13,TRBV29-1,many,-,CSVRGQSNQPQHF,TGCAGCGTTCGGGGGCAGAGCAATCAGCCCCAGCATTTT
TRBJ2-4,15,TRBV4-3,many,-,CASSQVWEAKNIQYF,TGCGCCAGCAGCCAAGTCTGGGAAGCCAAAAACATTCAGTACTTC
TRBJ1-2,11,TRBV20-1,-,-,CSVGATYGYTF,TGCAGTGTGGGTGCGACCTATGGCTACACCTTC
TRBJ2-1,14,TRBV6-2/TRBV6-3,many,TRBD2,CASSREAFYNEQFF,TGTGCCAGCAGTCGGGAGGCCTTCTACAATGAGCAGTTCTTC
TRBJ1-3,11,TRBV29-1,many,-,CSAEGGNTIYF,TGCAGCGCCGAGGGCGGAAACACCATATATTTT
TRBJ2-1,15,TRBV3-1,few,TRBD2,CASSQGASGITEQFF,TGTGCCAGCAGCCAAGGGGCTAGCGGGATCACCGAGCAGTTCTTC
TRBJ2-3,12,TRBV12-3/TRBV12-4,many,-,CASSGPTDTQYF,TGTGCCAGCAGTGGACCCACAGATACGCAGTATTTT
TRBJ2-7,14,TRBV28,many,-,CASSLYGARREQYF,TGTGCCAGCAGTTTATACGGGGCGCGAAGAGAGCAGTACTTC
TRBJ2-2,14,TRBV7-6,many,TRBD1,CASRSGTGAGELFF,TGTGCCAGCAGGTCCGGGACAGGGGCCGGGGAGCTGTTTTTT
TRBJ2-7,13,TRBV13,-,-,CASSWRSIHEQYF,TGTGCCAGCAGCTGGAGGTCGATCCACGAGCAGTACTTC
TRBJ2-1,11,TRBV12-3/TRBV12-4,-,-,CASSLGYNGFF,TGTGCCAGCAGTTTGGGGTACAACGGGTTCTTC
TRBJ1-1,18,TRBV12-3/TRBV12-4,many,-,CASSTPAGQAALNTEAFF,TGTGCCAGCAGCACCCCTGCTGGGCAGGCCGCTTTGAACACTGAAGCTTTCTTT
TRBJ2-1,13,TRBV12-3/TRBV12-4,-,TRBD2,CASSMGGGYEQFF,TGTGCCAGCAGCATGGGGGGGGGGTATGAGCAGTTCTTC
TRBJ2-3,11,TRBV10-2,many,-,CASSSGTSQYF,TGCGCCAGCAGTTCCGGGACTTCGCAGTATTTT
TRBJ2-4,16,TRBV7-9,many,TRBD2,CASSRGTSGTGNIQYF,TGTGCCAGCAGCAGGGGGACTAGCGGAACTGGGAACATTCAGTACTTC
TRBJ2-1,17,TRBV6-2/TRBV6-3,many,TRBD2,CASSRASGRRSYNEQFF,TGTGCCAGCAGTAGGGCTAGCGGGAGGAGGTCCTACAATGAGCAGTTCTTC
TRBJ2-6,17,TRBV4-3,few,-,CASSQDFRISGANVLTF,TGCGCCAGCAGCCAAGATTTCCGGATCTCTGGGGCCAACGTCCTGACTTTC
TRBJ2-3,14,TRBV15,few,-,CATSRGRLADTQYF,TGTGCCACCAGCAGAGGCCGACTAGCAGATACGCAGTATTTT
TRBJ2-3,17,TRBV27,-,-,CASSHPPQGLRTDTQYF,TGTGCCAGCAGCCACCCACCACAGGGTTTGAGGACAGATACGCAGTATTTT
TRBJ2-7,15,TRBV5-4,-,-,CASSLGPESLYEQYF,TGTGCCAGCAGCTTGGGGCCCGAGAGTCTCTACGAGCAGTACTTC
TRBJ1-1,18,TRBV20-1,few,TRBD1,CSARGVAVGQAINTEAFF,TGCAGTGCTAGAGGGGTTGCAGTTGGACAGGCGATAAACACTGAAGCTTTCTTT
TRBJ2-1,16,TRBV12-3/TRBV12-4,few,-,CASSLLDNREYNEQFF,TGTGCCAGCAGTTTACTAGATAACAGGGAATACAATGAGCAGTTCTTC
TRBJ2-5,14,TRBV2,-,-,CASSPAGPQVAQYF,TGTGCCAGTTCACCGGCAGGCCCACAGGTTGCCCAGTACTTC
TRBJ2-5,14,TRBV20-1,few,-,CSARYSTTEETQYF,TGCAGTGCTAGATACTCGACTACCGAAGAGACCCAGTACTTC
TRBJ1-2,14,TRBV20-1,many,TRBD1,CSAGPGQSAGGYTF,TGCAGTGCGGGCCCGGGACAGTCGGCCGGGGGCTACACCTTC
TRBJ1-1,17,TRBV28,few,TRBD1,CASSFSGTGGWDTEAFF,TGTGCCAGTAGTTTTTCCGGGACAGGGGGTTGGGACACTGAAGCTTTCTTT
TRBJ2-2,14,TRBV7-2,many,-,CASKRVGLAGELFF,TGTGCCAGCAAGAGAGTAGGACTTGCCGGGGAGCTGTTTTTT
TRBJ2-2,17,TRBV5-1,many,-,CASSYAPEGPNTGELFF,TGCGCCAGCAGTTATGCCCCGGAGGGGCCGAACACCGGGGAGCTGTTTTTT
TRBJ2-7,15,TRBV4-3,many,TRBD1,CASSQEDRAGYEQYF,TGCGCCAGCAGCCAAGAGGACAGGGCGGGCTACGAGCAGTACTTC
TRBJ2-2,15,TRBV20-1,many,-,CSAPRAGSYTGELFF,TGCAGTGCTCCTCGGGCAGGGTCTTACACCGGGGAGCTGTTTTTT
TRBJ2-1,12,TRBV20-1,many,-,CSARGPRDEQFF,TGCAGTGCTAGAGGGCCCCGGGATGAGCAGTTCTTC
TRBJ2-1,17,TRBV4-3,many,-,CASSQDGGAVSYNEQFF,TGCGCCAGCAGCCAAGATGGTGGGGCTGTGTCCTACAATGAGCAGTTCTTC
TRBJ2-5,12,TRBV20-1,many,TRBD1,CSARQGFETQYF,TGCAGTGCCCGACAGGGGTTCGAGACCCAGTACTTC
TRBJ2-2,15,TRBV5-1,many,TRBD2,CASRSLAGVTGELFF,TGCGCCAGCAGATCCCTAGCGGGAGTTACCGGGGAGCTGTTTTTT
TRBJ2-1,13,TRBV29-1,-,-,CSVEYPGSSEQFF,TGCAGCGTTGAATATCCGGGGTCCAGCGAGCAGTTCTTC
TRBJ2-7,16,TRBV28,many,TRBD2,CASRNPLAGGSYEQYF,TGTGCCAGCAGAAACCCCCTAGCGGGTGGTTCCTACGAGCAGTACTTC
TRBJ1-2,17,TRBV28,many,TRBD1,CASSPWGDRGPAYGYTF,TGTGCCAGCAGTCCGTGGGGGGACAGGGGGCCTGCATATGGCTACACCTTC
TRBJ2-5,16,TRBV15,many,TRBD2,CATSRLGTSGRETQYF,TGTGCCACCAGCAGACTCGGGACTAGCGGGAGAGAGACCCAGTACTTC
TRBJ2-3,16,TRBV6-2/TRBV6-3,many,TRBD2,CASSYSVMRELNTQYF,TGTGCCAGCAGTTACTCCGTTATGCGGGAGTTAAATACGCAGTATTTT